This T cell receptor (beta chain) emerged from a study of identical twins. CDR3 length: 16 residues. In germline, CDR1 is SGHNT, CDR2 YENEEA. With 4 bases clipped from V and 2 bases from J, the junction kept 7 bases outside the gene matches. Study-wide results and limits: Invariant MAIT and iNKT cells could partly confound zero-insertion analyses.

Points on this clonotype: The target antigen is unknown.

Healthy Caucasians alone served as donors. TCRdb reprocessed the 5' RACE reads via MiXCR and lists one record per CDR3 protein. The sample carries 450,000 or so distinct CDR3 sequences, 20% to 30% recorded once. These same records also appear under a second study, on T cells expressing NK-cell markers.

This receptor was identified in a woman under 30 in good health. The rearrangement uses TRBV11-3 and TRBJ2-1, with 8 positions matching TRBD2. Sequenced sample: CD4+ T cells sorted from blood. The CDR3 protein is CASSSRSGATYNEQFF. The CDR3 DNA is TGTGCCAGCAGCTCCCGTAGCGGGGCTACCTACAATGAGCAGTTCTTC.